This TCR beta chain was identified in a study of T cell responses to AZD1222 COVID-19 vaccine. Findings and caveats of the study: Nearly half of the spike-specific TCRs reportedly recognize variant regions that carry no mutations. The study identified only five to seven AZD1222 recipients as seropositive at baseline. Clonal diversity was possibly underestimated, and white British individuals and females predominated among donors. Repertoire sampling occurred only after the peak T cell response.

This clone appeared once. What it binds is not known. There are 16 residues in the CDR3. Looked up from germline, CDR1 is SGHAT and CDR2 is FQNNGV. V shed 5 bases and J shed 1 base, with 18 bases lying between them. Data came from immunoSEQ multiplex PCR; TCRdb stores just in-frame clones and leaves some out. The sample lists roughly 120,000 clones; roughly 90% were seen once. The origin of this receptor is an adult in good health. Sequencing was performed on peripheral blood, taken on day 0 of AZD1222 vaccination. J is TRBJ2-7 and V is TRBV11-2; D may be TRBD1 (6 bases). CDR3 in DNA: TGTGCCAGCAGCACTACCGGGACACCGGAGTCCTACGAGCAGTACTTC. This sequence encodes CASSTTGTPESYEQYF.